This TCR beta chain was captured by sequencing in a study of type 1 and type 2 diabetes patients. Other autoimmune diseases and infections within the past four weeks excluded donors. This clonotype turned up a few times. The CDR3 runs 15 residues. CDR1 and CDR2 (germline): SGHTA, FQGNSA. V was cut by 6 bases and J by 4 bases, with 15 bases left in between. The PCR template was genomic DNA. Multiplex PCR with 30 forward and 13 reverse primers amplified the TCR beta CDR3. One entry per CDR3 protein, called by TCRdb with MiXCR from the multiplex PCR reads. The profile covers a few hundred thousand distinct CDR3 sequences, with roughly 50% appearing a single time and around 13% taken by the ten largest.

This sequence was found in a man younger than 35 with type 2 diabetes. The sample comprised peripheral blood mononuclear cells (PBMCs). V gene TRBV7-2 combines with J gene TRBJ1-4; D gene uncertain. The CDR3 reads CASSLTAGINEKLFF. DNA of the CDR3: TGTGCCAGCAGTTTGACGGCGGGAATTAATGAAAAACTGTTTTTT.